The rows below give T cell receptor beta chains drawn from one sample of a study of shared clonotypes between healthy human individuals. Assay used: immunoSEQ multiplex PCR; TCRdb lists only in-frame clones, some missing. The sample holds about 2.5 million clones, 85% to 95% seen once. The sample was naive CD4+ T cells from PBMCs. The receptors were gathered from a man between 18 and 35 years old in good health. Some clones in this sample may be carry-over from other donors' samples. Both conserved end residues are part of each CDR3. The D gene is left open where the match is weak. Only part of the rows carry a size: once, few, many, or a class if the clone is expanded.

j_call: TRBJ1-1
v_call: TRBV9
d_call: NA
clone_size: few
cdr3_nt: TGTGCCAGCAGCCCTGGTCCTCTAAACACTGAAGCTTTCTTT
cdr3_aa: CASSPGPLNTEAFF

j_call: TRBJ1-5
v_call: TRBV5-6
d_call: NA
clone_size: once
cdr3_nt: TGTGCCAGCAGCCACATGGGGGGCAATCAGCCCCAGCATTTT
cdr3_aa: CASSHMGGNQPQHF

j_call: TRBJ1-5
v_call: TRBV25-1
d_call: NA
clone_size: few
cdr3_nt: TGTGCCAGCAGCGACACCAGTTTCAATCAGCCCCAGCATTTT
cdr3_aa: CASSDTSFNQPQHF

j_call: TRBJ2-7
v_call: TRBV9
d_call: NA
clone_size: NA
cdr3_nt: TGTGCCAGCAGCGTAGACGGGGGAAACTACTACGAGCAGTACTTC
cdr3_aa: CASSVDGGNYYEQYF

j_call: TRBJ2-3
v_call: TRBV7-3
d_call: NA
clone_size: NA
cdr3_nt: TGTGCCAGCAGCTTAGCAGGGACCGGCACAGATACGCAGTATTTT
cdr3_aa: CASSLAGTGTDTQYF

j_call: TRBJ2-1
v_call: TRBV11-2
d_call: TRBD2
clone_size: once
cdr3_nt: TGTGCCAGCACCCAGACTAGCGGGGTTCATGAGCAGTTCTTC
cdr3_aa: CASTQTSGVHEQFF

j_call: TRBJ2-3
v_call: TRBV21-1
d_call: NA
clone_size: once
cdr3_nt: TGTGCCAGCAGCACCATAGGGGGTTATCGGGGAGATACGCAGTATTTT
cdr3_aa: CASSTIGGYRGDTQYF

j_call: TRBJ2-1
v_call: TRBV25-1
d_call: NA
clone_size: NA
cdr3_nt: TGTGCCAGCAGTGATAAATCGTCCCGGGGAGGATACAATGAGCAGTTCTTC
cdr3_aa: CASSDKSSRGGYNEQFF

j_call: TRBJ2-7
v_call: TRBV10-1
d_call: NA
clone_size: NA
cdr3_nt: TGCGCCAGCGATCAACGAACCTACGAGCAGTACTTC
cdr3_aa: CASDQRTYEQYF

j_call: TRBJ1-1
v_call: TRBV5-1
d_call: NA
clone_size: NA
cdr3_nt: TGCGCCAGCAGCTTGGGGCCGCAGGGGACGAACACTGAAGCTTTCTTT
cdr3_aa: CASSLGPQGTNTEAFF

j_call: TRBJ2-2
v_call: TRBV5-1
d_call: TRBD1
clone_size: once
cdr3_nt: TGCGCCAGCAGCTTCGGGACAGGGGCTGACACCGGGGAGCTGTTTTTT
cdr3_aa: CASSFGTGADTGELFF

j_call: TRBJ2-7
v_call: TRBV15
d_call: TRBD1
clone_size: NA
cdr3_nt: TGTGCCACCAGCCGAGCCGGACAGGCGACCTACGAGCAGTACTTC
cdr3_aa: CATSRAGQATYEQYF

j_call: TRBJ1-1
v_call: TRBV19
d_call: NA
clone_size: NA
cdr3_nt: TGTGCCAGTACCCTTAGGGGACGGATGAACACTGAAGCTTTCTTT
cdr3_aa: CASTLRGRMNTEAFF

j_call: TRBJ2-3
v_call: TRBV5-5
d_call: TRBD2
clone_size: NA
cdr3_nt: TGTGCCAGCAGCTTGGCCGGGAGGGCCCTCGATACGCAGTATTTT
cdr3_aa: CASSLAGRALDTQYF

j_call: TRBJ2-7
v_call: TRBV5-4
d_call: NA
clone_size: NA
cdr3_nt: TGTGCCAGCAGCAGTCGGACATCTTCCTACGAGCAGTACTTC
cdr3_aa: CASSSRTSSYEQYF

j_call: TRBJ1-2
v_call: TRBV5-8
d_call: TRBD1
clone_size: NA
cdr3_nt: TGTGCCAGCAGCCGGGACAGACAGAATTATGGCTACACCTTC
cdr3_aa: CASSRDRQNYGYTF

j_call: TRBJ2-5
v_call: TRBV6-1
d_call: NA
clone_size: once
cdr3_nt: TGTGCCAGCCTAGGGACGGGCCGGGGGGAGACCCAGTACTTC
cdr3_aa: CASLGTGRGETQYF

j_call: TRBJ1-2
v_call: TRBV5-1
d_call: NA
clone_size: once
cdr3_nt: TGCGCCAGCAGCTTGCAAATCGGGCAGAACTATGGCTACACCTTC
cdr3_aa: CASSLQIGQNYGYTF

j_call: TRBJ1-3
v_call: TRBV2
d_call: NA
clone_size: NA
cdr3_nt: TGTGCCAGCAGCTTTCAGGGGACGGGAAACACCATATATTTT
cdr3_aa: CASSFQGTGNTIYF

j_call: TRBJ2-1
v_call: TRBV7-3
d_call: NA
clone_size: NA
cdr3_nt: TGTGCCAGCAGCCCTGGGACTGGAGCCTACAATGAGCAGTTCTTC
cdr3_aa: CASSPGTGAYNEQFF

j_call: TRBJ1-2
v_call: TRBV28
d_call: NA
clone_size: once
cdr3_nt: TGTGCCAGCAGTTTAGTGGGGGGACCGGAGGGGGTTGGCTACACCTTC
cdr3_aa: CASSLVGGPEGVGYTF

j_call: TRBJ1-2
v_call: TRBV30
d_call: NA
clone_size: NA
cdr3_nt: TGTGCCTGGAAGGGGGACACTGCTAACTATGGCTACACCTTC
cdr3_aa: CAWKGDTANYGYTF